This entry concerns a single T cell receptor beta chain. What antigen it recognizes has not been identified. Base qualities are missing; no much larger clone stands one base away. RNA was extracted using the RNeasy kit, and about 0.45 to 1 microgram was reverse transcribed with random hexamers. The immunoSEQ multiplex PCR assay, which covers 54 Vbeta and 13 Jbeta segments, was used to amplify TCR beta CDR3 regions. PCR amplification bias was corrected using a synthetic template baseline for primer optimization and computational correction. As for the original processing: Only productive sequences were kept, with reads annotated to V, D and J genes according to IMGT and analyzed in immunoSEQ Analyzer. Clonality was computed as one minus Shannon entropy normalized by log2 of the number of productive unique sequences. For each patient and control, public and private clones were evaluated within the 100 most prevalent clones. Clones were defined as Susac-specific when absent from the healthy and MS cohorts, from approximately 970 published viral clones and from other ImmuneACCESS disease sequences. TCRdb handled the public reads itself, with Q25 trimming in fastp and clone calling in MiXCR, and kept productive beta chains. All rows with the same CDR3 protein become a single entry with the most common DNA and genes. TCRdb's processing, not the authors' own work, is the source of the V and J calls. Counted in this sample were about 73,000 distinct CDR3 sequences; about 95% of them appeared once. About 0.38% of the sample rests with the top ten.

Peripheral blood CD8+ and CD4+ T cells from healthy donors, Susac syndrome patients and multiple sclerosis patients were profiled using high-throughput TCR beta sequencing. Treatment-naive patients with stable or active relapsing-remitting disease fulfilling revised McDonald criteria were used as multiple sclerosis controls. Bulk CD8+ and CD4+ T cells were purified by magnetic negative isolation, while CD8+ TEMRA cells were enriched using FACS. Blood was collected in EDTA tubes and processed within 24 hours, with PBMCs isolated through density gradient centrifugation. PBMCs destined for TCR sequencing were cryopreserved in liquid nitrogen and later thawed in a 37 °C water bath. The sorted or isolated CD4+, CD8+ and CD8+ TEMRA cells had a purity of 90% or higher. This record comes from a study of CD8 T cells in Susac syndrome (dated by TCRdb to about 2019). Regarding the study in general: Repertoire sequencing was used to test whether CD8+ T cell activation and differentiation in Susac syndrome was antigen driven. The study compared CD8+ T cell repertoire clonality among 12 healthy donors, approximately 14 Susac syndrome patients and approximately 16 multiple sclerosis patients. Broad study findings and their caveats: The number of individuals in the TCR sequencing and HLA analysis was acknowledged as relatively small.

The receptor was derived from a human donor with multiple sclerosis. Sequencing was done on a sample of CD8+ T cells from PBMCs.

This receptor carries the CDR3 CASSLVGRGYTF. The DNA sequence is TGTGCCAGCAGCTTGGTAGGGCGGGGCTACACCTTC. The chain couples TRBV5-6 to TRBJ1-2; confidence is insufficient to name the D gene. A distance of 8 bases separates the germline ends of V and J, which lose 0 bases and 8 bases respectively. Per the germline V gene, SGHDT is the CDR1 and YYEEEE is the CDR2. Spanning cysteine to phenylalanine, the CDR3 consists of 12 amino acids. Kept here is only the CDR3 DNA, which spans 36 bases and is read in frame from base 1.